What follows describes a single T cell receptor (beta chain). Its matching antigen is unknown. The data stem from a study of regulatory T cells in long-lasting Graves disease. Broader study findings: With persistent disease, TRBV28, TRBJ1-2 and TRBJ2-5 were the favored segments.

As for time point: newly diagnosed GD, antithyroid drugs for less than 3 months. Following extraction of RNA from PBMCs, that RNA was used to make the TCR library. Diagnoses of Graves' disease were made by American Thyroid Association guidelines. V lost 1 base, J lost 4 bases, and 15 bases lay in between. Germline V CDR1 and CDR2: KGHDR, SFDVKD. This CDR3 has 16 residues. Building the TCR beta libraries relied on iRepertoire HTBI primers, and CDR3 regions underwent Arm-PCR. MiXCR, applied by TCRdb to the multiplex PCR reads, yields one record per CDR3 protein. The table includes about 520,000 distinct CDR3 sequences, approximately 12% detected once. The same data also contributed to another study, on T cells in Graves' hyperthyroidism and ophthalmopathy. As that study records: In the first-round RT-PCR of the TCR CDR3, the HTBI primer set was used.

This chain links TRBV24-1 with TRBJ2-5; perhaps TRBD2 as D (6 bases). The sequencing used peripheral blood mononuclear cells (PBMCs), collected at new diagnosis, from a patient treated with antithyroid drugs. The receptor comes from a woman aged 25 to 39 with Graves disease. CDR3 amino acids: CATSDFRRGERETQYF. As DNA, the CDR3 is TGTGCCACCAGTGATTTTCGGCGGGGAGAGAGAGAGACCCAGTACTTC.